The rows below give T cell receptor beta chains drawn from one sample of a study of blood T cells in healthy people across ages. TCRdb called the 5' RACE reads again in MiXCR, with one record for every CDR3 protein. The sample carries approximately 680,000 distinct CDR3 sequences, approximately 29% recorded once. Sequenced sample: blood. The receptors come from an elderly woman in good health. CDR3s include the opening cysteine and the closing phenylalanine or tryptophan. The D gene is left open where the match is weak. Size is stated for part of the rows, as once, few or many counts, or as a class when the clone is expanded.

D gene | J gene | clone size | V gene | CDR3 DNA | CDR3 protein
NA | TRBJ1-4 | NA | TRBV7-9 | TGTGCCAGCAGCTTAGGAGTGGTTGGGAAACTGTTTTTT | CASSLGVVGKLFF
NA | TRBJ2-3 | many | TRBV20-1 | TGCAGTTCAGGGGACACAGATACGCAGTATTTT | CSSGDTDTQYF
TRBD2 | TRBJ2-1 | NA | TRBV20-1 | TGCAGTGCTAGTTTGACTAGCGGGGGGGCGGGTGAGCAGTTGTTC | CSASLTSGGAGEQLF
NA | TRBJ2-1 | once | TRBV7-3 | TGTGCCAGCAGCTCAGGTTCAACTCAGCAGTTCTTC | CASSSGSTQQFF
NA | TRBJ2-5 | many | TRBV4-3 | TGCGCCAGCAGCCAAGATTCAAGAGGTTTCGGGACCCAGTACTTC | CASSQDSRGFGTQYF
TRBD1 | TRBJ1-2 | many | TRBV7-2 | TGTGCCAGCAGCTCAGGGGGCCGGGCCTATGGCTACACCTTC | CASSSGGRAYGYTF
NA | TRBJ2-3 | many | TRBV7-2 | TGTGCCAGCAGCTTACTGCTAAGAGGGAACACAGATACGCAGTATTTT | CASSLLLRGNTDTQYF
NA | TRBJ2-1 | many | TRBV14 | TGTGCCAGCAGCCAATCGGACAACAATGAGCAGTTCTTC | CASSQSDNNEQFF
NA | TRBJ2-1 | many | TRBV28 | TGTGCCAGCAGTTTGCCGGGGGTGCGAGACAATGAGCAGTTCTTC | CASSLPGVRDNEQFF
NA | TRBJ2-7 | NA | TRBV20-1 | TGCAGTGCTAGAGATCTCCGGGCAAACTACGAGCAGTACTTC | CSARDLRANYEQYF
NA | TRBJ2-7 | few | TRBV30 | TGTGCCTGGAGGCGACCACAGGCCTCGAAGTCCTACGAGCAGTACTTC | CAWRRPQASKSYEQYF
TRBD2 | TRBJ2-7 | NA | TRBV27 | TGTGCCGGCGGCAGGCTGACTAGCGGGGGGCCGGCCGAGCAGTACTTC | CAGGRLTSGGPAEQYF
NA | TRBJ1-4 | NA | TRBV27 | TGTGCCAGCAGTTTCGAGAATTCGGAAAAACTGTTTTTT | CASSFENSEKLFF
TRBD2 | TRBJ2-5 | many | TRBV29-1 | TGCACTTTCCGGGAGGGGGAGACCCAGTACTTC | CTFREGETQYF
TRBD2 | TRBJ2-3 | many | TRBV7-2 | TGTGCCAGCAGCTTATCCGGGACTAGCGGCACAGATACGCAGTATTTT | CASSLSGTSGTDTQYF
TRBD1 | TRBJ1-2 | few | TRBV7-9 | TGTGCCAGCAGCTTCGGAGGGACAGACTATGGCTACACCTTC | CASSFGGTDYGYTF
NA | TRBJ2-3 | NA | TRBV20-1 | TGCAGTGCTAGCGGACCTGGGGGCACAGATACGCAGTATTTT | CSASGPGGTDTQYF
TRBD2 | TRBJ2-1 | many | TRBV11-2 | TGTGCCAGCAGCTATGGACTAGCAGCCTACAATGAGCAGTTCTTC | CASSYGLAAYNEQFF
TRBD1 | TRBJ2-3 | NA | TRBV20-1 | TGCAGTGCTAGTCCCGGGACAGGGGAGAAAGATACGCAGTATTTT | CSASPGTGEKDTQYF
TRBD2 | TRBJ2-1 | few | TRBV5-1 | TGCGCCAGCAGCTTCTCCTCCGGGACTAGCGGTTTTTGGGATGAGCAGTTCTTC | CASSFSSGTSGFWDEQFF
NA | TRBJ1-4 | NA | TRBV4-1 | TGCGCCAGCAGCCAAGGATACTGGGACCGCGCTAATGAAAAACTGTTTTTT | CASSQGYWDRANEKLFF
NA | TRBJ2-5 | many | TRBV7-2 | TGTGCCACCCTGAGCGGAGAGACCCAGTACTTC | CATLSGETQYF
TRBD1 | TRBJ1-2 | many | TRBV20-1 | TGCAGTGCTCTCCGGGACAGGGAAAGCTATGGCTACACCTTC | CSALRDRESYGYTF
TRBD2 | TRBJ2-5 | many | TRBV7-2 | TGTGCCAGCAGCTTCGATCTAGCGGGGGCGGTCCGTGGGGAGACCCAGTACTTC | CASSFDLAGAVRGETQYF
NA | TRBJ1-2 | NA | TRBV7-2 | TGTGCCAGCGGCTCAGCACAGGGTAGCGGTGGCTACACCTTC | CASGSAQGSGGYTF
TRBD2 | TRBJ2-1 | many | TRBV7-2 | TGTGCCAGCAGCTTATGGGGGGGCTCCTACAATGAGCAGTTCTTC | CASSLWGGSYNEQFF
NA | TRBJ2-2 | NA | TRBV6-6 | TGTGCCAGCAGTTTGGGGAGGGGGGCGACGGGCACCGGGGAGCTGTTTTTT | CASSLGRGATGTGELFF
NA | TRBJ2-3 | many | TRBV5-1 | TGCGCCAGCAGCATACTGGGGACTAGCACAGATACGCAGTATTTT | CASSILGTSTDTQYF
NA | TRBJ2-7 | few | TRBV6-1 | TGTGCCATCCTCCCGAGGGGGGGGCCTCAGTACGAGCAGTACTTC | CAILPRGGPQYEQYF
TRBD1 | TRBJ2-3 | NA | TRBV12-3/TRBV12-4 | TGTGCCAGCAGCGATACAGGGGGCACAGATACGCAGTATTTT | CASSDTGGTDTQYF
TRBD2 | TRBJ2-1 | NA | TRBV20-1 | TGCAGTGCTAGAGATTGGGGGAGCGGGGGAAGCAATGAGCAGTTCTTC | CSARDWGSGGSNEQFF
NA | TRBJ1-2 | many | TRBV4-1 | TGCGCCAGCAGCCAGGTAGAGGGCTTGGATGGCTACACCTTC | CASSQVEGLDGYTF
NA | TRBJ2-3 | NA | TRBV24-1 | TGTGCCACCAGTGATTCGTTTAGAGGCTGGGAGGTTGGAGATACGCAGTATTTT | CATSDSFRGWEVGDTQYF
TRBD2 | TRBJ2-7 | few | TRBV9 | TGTGCCAGCAGCGTTAATCGGGGGGGCGGTGAGCAGTACTTC | CASSVNRGGGEQYF
NA | TRBJ1-1 | NA | TRBV7-2 | TGTGCCAGCAGCTTAGGACGAAAGGCCAGCACCCACACTGAAGCTTTCTTT | CASSLGRKASTHTEAFF
TRBD1 | TRBJ1-5 | NA | TRBV6-1 | TGTGCCATCAGGGGGACAACGTATAGCAATCAGCCCCAGCATTTT | CAIRGTTYSNQPQHF
NA | TRBJ2-3 | many | TRBV10-3 | TGTGCCATCAGCGAAAGTACTCCAGATACGCAGTATTTT | CAISESTPDTQYF
TRBD2 | TRBJ2-2 | NA | TRBV5-1 | TGCGCCAGCAGCCCTCGGGGAGCAGCGGGACCGACCGGGGAGCTGTTTTTT | CASSPRGAAGPTGELFF
NA | TRBJ2-1 | many | TRBV4-3 | TGCGCCAGCAGCCAATACGCCCTGACAGAGCAGTTCTTC | CASSQYALTEQFF
NA | TRBJ1-2 | once | TRBV12-3/TRBV12-4 | TGTGCCAGCAGGGAGGGAGTTGGCCCCATCCTTTCCTATGGCTACACCTTC | CASREGVGPILSYGYTF